The rows below give T cell receptor beta chains drawn from one sample of a study of T cell repertoires in cytomegalovirus infection. TCRdb itself ran the reads through MiXCR, one entry per CDR3 protein. This sample has more than 350,000 distinct CDR3 sequences; under 40% occur once, and the top ten carry roughly 13%. The specimen was PBMCs. The receptors were gathered from a human donor in good health (CMV status not recorded). Some clones in this sample may be carry-over from other donors' samples. The conserved cysteine and the conserved F or W are not part of the CDR3 here.

>TRBV4-2
ASSQQLAVGTGELF
>TRBV11-2
ASRPGQTEGYT
>TRBV7-2
ASSLVKLAAGFYNEQF
>TRBV20-1
SASRFGGEGNQPQH
>TRBV12-3/TRBV12-4
ASSSTGRNQPQH
>TRBV27
ASTPAGGRSTEAF
>TRBV6-2/TRBV6-3
ASSQRRTAEAF
>TRBV18
ASSPGDKILQPQH
>TRBV7-8
ASSLAQSAGTQPQH
>TRBV2
ATRQRGYEQY
>TRBV6-8
ASSYDGGGETQY
>TRBV5-1
ASSLEVPRDYEQY
>TRBV29-1
SVEGRTDRGYEQY
>TRBV7-2
ASSDREAQPQH
>TRBV7-8
ASSLAAYEQY
>TRBV12-3/TRBV12-4
ASSRRGTGVSEQY
>TRBV5-4
ASSLVGRYTGELF
>TRBV4-3
ASSQDDNEQF
>TRBV7-2
ASSSRAGTGYF
>TRBV7-8
ASSARDRPYEQY
>TRBV27
ASSSPLRDSLSTDTQY
>TRBV7-6
ASSPAGVEDTQY
>TRBV7-9
ASSLGAGVVLSWANTEAF
>TRBV11-2
ASSPSGRTGELF
>TRBV27
ASSNGGYNEQF
>TRBV15
ATSRVWGGSKRRTTNEKLF
>TRBV4-1
ASSPPGGGSGRGSRNEQF
>TRBV6-2/TRBV6-3
ASSRAGVEAF
>TRBV10-3
ATRDSEQY